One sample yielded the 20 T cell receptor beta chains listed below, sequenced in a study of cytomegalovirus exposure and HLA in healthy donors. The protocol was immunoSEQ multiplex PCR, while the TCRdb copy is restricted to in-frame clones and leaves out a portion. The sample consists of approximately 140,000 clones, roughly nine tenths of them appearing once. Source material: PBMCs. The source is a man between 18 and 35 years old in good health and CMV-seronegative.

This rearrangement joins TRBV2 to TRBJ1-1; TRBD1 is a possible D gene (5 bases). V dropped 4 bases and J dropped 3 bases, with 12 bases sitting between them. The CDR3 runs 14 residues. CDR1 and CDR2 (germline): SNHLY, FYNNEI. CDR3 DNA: TGTGCCAGCAGTGTCTCAGGGATGGACACTGAAGCTTTCTTT. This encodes CASSVSGMDTEAFF.

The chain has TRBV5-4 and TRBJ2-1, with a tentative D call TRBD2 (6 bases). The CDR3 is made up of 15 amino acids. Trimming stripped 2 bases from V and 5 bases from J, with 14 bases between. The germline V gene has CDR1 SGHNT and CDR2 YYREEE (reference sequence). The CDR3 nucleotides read TGTGCCAGCAGCTTTTCCTCTCCGGGGGACAATGAGCAGTTCTTC. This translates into CASSFSSPGDNEQFF.

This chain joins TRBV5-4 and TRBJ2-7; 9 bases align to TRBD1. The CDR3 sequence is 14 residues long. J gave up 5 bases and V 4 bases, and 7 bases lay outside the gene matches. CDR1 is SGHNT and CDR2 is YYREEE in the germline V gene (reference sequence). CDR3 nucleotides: TGTGCCAGCAGCCCCCGGGACAGGGTGAACGAGCAGTACTTC. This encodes CASSPRDRVNEQYF.

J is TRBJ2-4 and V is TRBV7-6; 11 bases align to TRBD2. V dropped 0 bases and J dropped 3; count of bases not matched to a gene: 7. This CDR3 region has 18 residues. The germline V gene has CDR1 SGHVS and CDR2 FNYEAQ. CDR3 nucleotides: TGTGCCAGCAGCTTAGCCTATAGCGGGGGGGCTGGCAAAAACATTCAGTACTTC. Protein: CASSLAYSGGAGKNIQYF.

This chain's CDR3 is CASSLASGGTQPQHF. In nucleotides, the CDR3 is TGCGCCAGCAGCTTGGCCTCAGGGGGCACTCAGCCCCAGCATTTT. The chain has TRBV5-1 and TRBJ1-5; 8 bases align to TRBD1. Germline loops: CDR1 SGHRS, CDR2 YFSETQ. V dropped 0 bases and J dropped 6; count of bases not matched to a gene: 5. This CDR3 region has 15 residues.

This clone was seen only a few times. CDR3 loop: CASSFDGQVYGYTF. The CDR3 coding sequence is TGTGCCAGCAGCTTTGACGGACAGGTCTATGGCTACACCTTC. This chain joins TRBV7-6 and TRBJ1-2, with 7 bases aligning to TRBD1. CDR1 and CDR2 (germline): SGHVS, FNYEAQ. With V trimmed by 3 bases and J by 4 bases, 5 bases remained unmatched. CDR3 length: 14 amino acids.

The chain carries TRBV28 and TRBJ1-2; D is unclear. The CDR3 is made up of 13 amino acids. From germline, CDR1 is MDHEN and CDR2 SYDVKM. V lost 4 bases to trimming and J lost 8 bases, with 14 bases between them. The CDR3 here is CASSSWEVGGYTF. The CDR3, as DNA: TGTGCCAGCAGTTCCTGGGAGGTTGGAGGCTACACCTTC.

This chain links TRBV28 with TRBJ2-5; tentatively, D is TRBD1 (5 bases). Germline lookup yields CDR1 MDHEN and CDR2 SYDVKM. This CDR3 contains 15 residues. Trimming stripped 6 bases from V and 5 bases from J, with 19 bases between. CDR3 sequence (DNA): TGTGCCAGCAGCCTCGGGCCAGGGCGATGGGAGACCCAGTACTTC. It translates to CASSLGPGRWETQYF.

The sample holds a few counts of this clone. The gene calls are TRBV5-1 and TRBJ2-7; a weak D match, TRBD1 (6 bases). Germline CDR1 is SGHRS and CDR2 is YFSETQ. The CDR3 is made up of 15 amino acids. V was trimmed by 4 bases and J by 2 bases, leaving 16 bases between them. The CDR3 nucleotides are TGCGCCAGCAGCGTGATCCCGGACAGTACCTACGAGCAGTACTTC. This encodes CASSVIPDSTYEQYF.

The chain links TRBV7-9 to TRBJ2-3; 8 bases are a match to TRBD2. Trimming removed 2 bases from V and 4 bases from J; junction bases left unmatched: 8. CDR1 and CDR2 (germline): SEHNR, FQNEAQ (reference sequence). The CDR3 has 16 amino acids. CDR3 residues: CASSLQAGGSADTQYF. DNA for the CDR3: TGTGCCAGCAGCTTACAGGCGGGAGGCTCCGCAGATACGCAGTATTTT. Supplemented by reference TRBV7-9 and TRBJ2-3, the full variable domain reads DTGVSQNPRHKITKRGQNVTFRCDPISEHNRLYWYRQTLGQGPEFLTYFQNEAQLEKSRLLSDRFSAERPKGSFSTLEIQRTEQGDSAMYLCASSLQAGGSADTQYFGPGTRLTVL.

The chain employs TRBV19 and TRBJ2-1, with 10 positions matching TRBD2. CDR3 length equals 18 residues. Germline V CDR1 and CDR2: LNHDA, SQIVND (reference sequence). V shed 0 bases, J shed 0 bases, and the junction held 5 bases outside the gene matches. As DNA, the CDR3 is TGTGCCAGTAGTATAGATCGTCCTAGCGGGAGCTCCTACAATGAGCAGTTCTTC. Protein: CASSIDRPSGSSYNEQFF. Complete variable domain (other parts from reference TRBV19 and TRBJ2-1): DGGITQSPKYLFRKEGQNVTLSCEQNLNHDAMYWYRQDPGQGLRLIYYSQIVNDFQKGDIAEGYSVSREKKESFPLTVTSAQKNPTAFYLCASSIDRPSGSSYNEQFFGPGTRLTVL.

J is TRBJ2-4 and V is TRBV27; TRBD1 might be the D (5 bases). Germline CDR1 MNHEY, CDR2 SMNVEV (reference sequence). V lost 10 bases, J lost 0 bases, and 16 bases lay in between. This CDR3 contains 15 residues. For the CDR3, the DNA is TGTGCCACCCATTATCGACAGCTAGCCAAAAACATTCAGTACTTC. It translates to CATHYRQLAKNIQYF.

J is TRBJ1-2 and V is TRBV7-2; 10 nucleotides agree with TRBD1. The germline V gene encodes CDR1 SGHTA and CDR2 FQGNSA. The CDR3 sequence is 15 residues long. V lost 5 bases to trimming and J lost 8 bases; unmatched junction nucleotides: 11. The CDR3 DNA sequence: TGTGCCAGCAGCCCTAGACAGGGGGCGCCTCAAGGCTACACCTTC. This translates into CASSPRQGAPQGYTF.

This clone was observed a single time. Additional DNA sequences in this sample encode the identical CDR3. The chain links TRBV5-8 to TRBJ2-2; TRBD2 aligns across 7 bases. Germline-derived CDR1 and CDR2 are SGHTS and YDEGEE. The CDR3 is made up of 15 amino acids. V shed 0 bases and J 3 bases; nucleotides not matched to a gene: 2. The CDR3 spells CASSLAGGYTGELFF. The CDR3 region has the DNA TGTGCCAGCAGCTTGGCCGGGGGGTACACCGGGGAGCTGTTTTTT.

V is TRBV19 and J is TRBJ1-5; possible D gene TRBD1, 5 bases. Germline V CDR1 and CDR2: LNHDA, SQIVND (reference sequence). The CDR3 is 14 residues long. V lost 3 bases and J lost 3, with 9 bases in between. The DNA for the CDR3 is TGTGCCAGTAGTATCGACAGAGACAATCAGCCCCAGCATTTT. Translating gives CASSIDRDNQPQHF.

CDR3 nucleotides: TGTGCCAGTCGAGGAACCGTGGAAGATACGCAGTATTTT. Its protein product is CASRGTVEDTQYF. This sequence joins TRBV27 and TRBJ2-3, with no clear D. V dropped 9 bases and J dropped 5 bases, with 15 bases sitting between them. The germline V gene encodes CDR1 MNHEY and CDR2 SMNVEV (reference sequence). The CDR3 is 13 amino acids.

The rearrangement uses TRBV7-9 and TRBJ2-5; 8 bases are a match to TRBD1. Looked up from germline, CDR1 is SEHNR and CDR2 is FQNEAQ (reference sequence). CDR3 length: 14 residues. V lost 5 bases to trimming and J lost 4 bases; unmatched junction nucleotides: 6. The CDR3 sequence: CASSGQGVGETQYF. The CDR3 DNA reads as TGTGCCAGCAGCGGACAGGGTGTGGGAGAGACCCAGTACTTC.

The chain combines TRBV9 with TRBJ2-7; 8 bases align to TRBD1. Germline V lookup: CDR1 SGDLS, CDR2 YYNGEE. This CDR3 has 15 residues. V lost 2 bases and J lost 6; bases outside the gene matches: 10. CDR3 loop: CASSVGWTGLSEQYF. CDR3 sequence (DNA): TGTGCCAGCAGCGTTGGGTGGACAGGGCTCAGCGAGCAGTACTTC.

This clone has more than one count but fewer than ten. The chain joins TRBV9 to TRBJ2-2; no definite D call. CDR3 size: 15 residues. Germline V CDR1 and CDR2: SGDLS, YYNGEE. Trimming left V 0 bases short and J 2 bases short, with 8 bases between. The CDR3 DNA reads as TGTGCCAGCAGCGTAGTTGGCCAAAACACCGGGGAGCTGTTTTTT. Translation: CASSVVGQNTGELFF.

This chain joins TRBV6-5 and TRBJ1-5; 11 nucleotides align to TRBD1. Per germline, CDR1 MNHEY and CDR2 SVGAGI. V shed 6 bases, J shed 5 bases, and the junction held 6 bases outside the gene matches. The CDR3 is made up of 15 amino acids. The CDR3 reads CASSRGQGAYQPQHF. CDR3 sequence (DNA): TGTGCCAGCAGCAGAGGACAGGGGGCCTATCAGCCCCAGCATTTT.